Shown below are 21 T cell receptor beta chains from a single sample sequenced in a study of a mutant IDH1 vaccine in newly diagnosed glioma. The sample's time point: baseline, week 1 (first vaccination visit). Treatment reported: pre-vaccination baseline after standard-of-care therapy. The protocol was immunoSEQ multiplex PCR, while the TCRdb copy is restricted to in-frame clones and leaves out a portion. The sample lists about 34,000 clones, 65% to 80% occurring once. The specimen was peripheral blood mononuclear cells (PBMCs), collected from a glioma patient treated with radiotherapy, temozolomide or both. These receptors originate from a man between 50 and 59 years old with glioma. Some clones in this sample may be carry-over from other donors' samples.

This chain joins TRBV19 and TRBJ2-7, with 8 bases fitting TRBD1. CDR1 and CDR2 from the germline V gene are LNHDA and SQIVND (reference sequence). With V trimmed by 1 base and J by 6 bases, 8 bases remained unmatched. The CDR3 has 15 residues. The CDR3 DNA follows: TGTGCCAGTAGTATAGCCACAGGGGGGTTTGTCGAGCAGTACTTC. Amino acids: CASSIATGGFVEQYF. The variable domain in full, with the rest retrieved from reference TRBV19 and TRBJ2-7, is DGGITQSPKYLFRKEGQNVTLSCEQNLNHDAMYWYRQDPGQGLRLIYYSQIVNDFQKGDIAEGYSVSREKKESFPLTVTSAQKNPTAFYLCASSIATGGFVEQYFGPGTRLTVT.

V is TRBV13 and J is TRBJ2-2; D uncertain. V was trimmed by 5 bases and J by 0 bases, leaving 4 bases between them. This CDR3 region has 13 residues. From germline, CDR1 is PRHDT and CDR2 FYEKMQ (reference sequence). The CDR3, as DNA: TGTGCCAGCAGCAGTCCGAACACCGGGGAGCTGTTTTTT. It is translated as CASSSPNTGELFF.

The chain uses TRBV6-1 and TRBJ2-1, with 7 bases lining up with TRBD1. With V trimmed by 5 bases and J by 3 bases, 4 bases remained unmatched. The length of the CDR3 is 14 residues. CDR1 is MNHNS, CDR2 SASEGT, per germline. The CDR3 reads CASSPTGNYNEQFF. CDR3 coding DNA: TGTGCCAGCAGTCCGACAGGGAACTACAATGAGCAGTTCTTC.

This clone occurred a few times. This sequence joins TRBV4-2 and TRBJ1-1, with TRBD1 identical over 10 bases. The V and J ends lost 4 bases and 8 bases, in that order; junction bases with no gene match: 16. The CDR3 sequence is 17 residues long. Germline loops: CDR1 LGHNA, CDR2 YNFKEQ. The chain's CDR3 is CASSPQAGTGATREAFF. CDR3 DNA sequence: TGTGCCAGCAGCCCTCAGGCAGGGACAGGGGCAACAAGAGAAGCTTTCTTT.

V usage is TRBV27 and J usage is TRBJ2-1, with D possibly being TRBD2 (6 bases). This CDR3 comprises 14 residues. Germline assignment: CDR1 MNHEY and CDR2 SMNVEV (reference sequence). Trimming shortened V by 5 bases and J by 6 bases, and 14 bases separated the two germline ends. Written as DNA, the CDR3 is TGTGCCAGCAGTCTAGCGACCCCAGGCAATGAGCAGTTCTTC. Translating it yields CASSLATPGNEQFF.

The chain employs TRBV29-1 and TRBJ2-1; D is unresolved. The germline V gene has CDR1 SQVTM and CDR2 ANQGSEA. The CDR3 spans 11 residues. Trimming removed 6 bases at V and 7 bases at J, with 10 bases between. The CDR3 sequence is CSVGKLNEQFF. CDR3 DNA: TGCAGCGTGGGGAAACTTAATGAGCAGTTCTTC.

The CDR3 protein is CASSRGQSNSPLHF. The CDR3 nucleotides are TGTGCCAGCAGTCGGGGACAGTCTAATTCACCCCTCCACTTT. The chain links TRBV6-5 to TRBJ1-6; 7 bases line up with TRBD1. V was clipped by 5 bases and J by 6 bases; unmatched bases: 4. The CDR3 is 14 amino acids. Germline V gives CDR1 MNHEY, CDR2 SVGAGI.

This rearrangement joins TRBV6-5 to TRBJ2-5; the D gene is possibly TRBD2 (6 bases). CDR1 and CDR2 (germline): MNHEY, SVGAGI. Trimming shortened V by 5 bases and J by 1 base, and 14 bases separated the two germline ends. The CDR3 runs to 15 residues. CDR3 amino acids: CASSRDSPGQETQYF. Here the CDR3 DNA reads TGTGCCAGCAGTCGGGACTCCCCGGGCCAAGAGACCCAGTACTTC.

The J gene is TRBJ2-7, the V gene TRBV5-1, with D perhaps TRBD1 (5 bases). The CDR3 is made up of 18 amino acids. The V gene's germline CDR1 is SGHRS and CDR2 YFSETQ. V lost 9 bases, J lost 0 bases, and 28 bases lay in between. CDR3 nucleotides: TGCGCCACCCCCAGCTCTCCAGGGTTCCAACCTAGCTCCTACGAGCAGTACTTC. It encodes CATPSSPGFQPSSYEQYF.

The chain carries TRBV19 and TRBJ1-1, with TRBD1 as a possible D gene (5 bases). V was trimmed by 0 bases and J by 7 bases, leaving 12 bases between them. Germline loops: CDR1 LNHDA, CDR2 SQIVND (reference sequence). The CDR3 contains 14 residues. The CDR3 protein is CASSIDRGGLEAFF. The CDR3 region has the DNA TGTGCCAGTAGTATAGATCGGGGGGGACTTGAAGCTTTCTTT.

In its sample, this clone was seen a few times. V usage is TRBV7-2 and J usage is TRBJ1-4; D uncertain. Germline V gives CDR1 SGHTA, CDR2 FQGNSA. Deletions cut 5 bases from V and 8 bases from J, with 12 bases between. The CDR3 is 13 residues long. Written as DNA, the CDR3 is TGTGCCAGCAGCCTCATGTCATGGGAAAAACTGTTTTTT. Translated: CASSLMSWEKLFF.

The chain carries TRBV9 and TRBJ1-5; TRBD1 aligns across 10 bases. Germline loops: CDR1 SGDLS, CDR2 YYNGEE. The ends lost 3 bases at V and 4 bases at J; junction bases unmatched: 4. The CDR3 is 15 residues long. CDR3 DNA: TGTGCCAGCAGCGAGGGACAGGGGAGGAATCAGCCCCAGCATTTT. This gives the protein CASSEGQGRNQPQHF.

The rearrangement joins TRBV15 to TRBJ2-7; D gene ambiguous. V was trimmed by 6 bases and J by 0 bases, leaving 12 bases between them. This CDR3 spans 14 amino acids. Germline V gene sequence: CDR1 LNHNV, CDR2 YYDKDF (reference sequence). CDR3 residues: CATSRQSTSYEQYF. CDR3 DNA sequence: TGTGCCACCAGTCGTCAGTCAACCTCCTACGAGCAGTACTTC.

The chain uses TRBV30 and TRBJ2-3; D call uncertain. The V and J ends lost 8 bases and 6 bases respectively, with 3 bases between them. The germline gives CDR1 GTSNPN, CDR2 SVGIG (reference sequence). The CDR3 runs 8 residues. CDR3 amino acids: CAMDTQYF. In DNA, the CDR3 is TGTGCCATGGATACGCAGTATTTT.

The J gene is TRBJ2-5, the V gene TRBV10-3, with 9 bases that match TRBD1. The CDR3 loop spans 12 amino acids. In germline, CDR1 is ENHRY, CDR2 SYGVKD. V lost 11 bases, J lost 5 bases, and 6 bases stayed unmatched. The CDR3: CAAGQGMETQYF. The DNA for the CDR3 is TGTGCCGCCGGACAGGGGATGGAGACCCAGTACTTC.

This sequence joins TRBV6-4 and TRBJ2-7, with 8 bases fitting TRBD2. CDR3 length: 16 residues. The germline gives CDR1 MRHNA, CDR2 SNTAGT. V lost 2 bases and J lost 2; bases outside the gene matches: 8. The CDR3 coding sequence is TGTGCCAGCAGTGACCCAGGTGAAGCGGGGGCCTACGAGCAGTACTTC. Protein: CASSDPGEAGAYEQYF.

V and J are TRBV6-4 and TRBJ1-6; 7 bases agree with TRBD1. V trimming: 0 bases; J trimming: 7 bases; junction bases outside the gene matches: 3. This CDR3 contains 15 residues. Germline CDR1 MRHNA, CDR2 SNTAGT. CDR3 sequence reads: CASSDSGGKNSPLHF. The CDR3 coding sequence is TGTGCCAGCAGTGACTCAGGGGGCAAAAATTCACCCCTCCACTTT.

This chain uses TRBV6-5 with TRBJ1-5, with unresolved D. The CDR3 extends over 15 amino acids. The germline gives CDR1 MNHEY, CDR2 SVGAGI. Trimming stripped 6 bases from V and 3 bases from J, with 15 bases between. In DNA, the CDR3 is TGTGCCAGCAGCCTCCTTTCCCGGCCCAATCAGCCCCAGCATTTT. Translation: CASSLLSRPNQPQHF.

V is TRBV19 and J is TRBJ1-1; 10 bases are a match to TRBD1. Losses at the gene ends were 3 bases for V and 3 bases for J; bases not matched to a gene: 4. The CDR3 runs to 15 residues. Germline V gene lookup returns CDR1 LNHDA and CDR2 SQIVND (reference sequence). CDR3: CASSILGTGDTEAFF. In DNA, the CDR3 is TGTGCCAGTAGTATCTTAGGGACAGGGGACACTGAAGCTTTCTTT.

CDR3: CASGPPKNIQYF. DNA of the CDR3: TGTGCCAGTGGGCCACCCAAAAACATTCAGTACTTC. The rearrangement links TRBV19 to TRBJ2-4; no firm D call. Trimming removed 8 bases from V and 2 bases from J, with 7 bases in between. Germline loops: CDR1 LNHDA, CDR2 SQIVND (reference sequence). This CDR3 is 12 amino acids long.

This chain connects TRBV2 to TRBJ1-1; TRBD1 is a possible D gene (5 bases). The CDR3 covers 12 residues. The germline V gene has CDR1 SNHLY and CDR2 FYNNEI. Trimming stripped 4 bases from V and 5 bases from J, with 8 bases between. The CDR3 is CASSAGGTEAFF. DNA of the CDR3: TGTGCCAGCAGTGCGGGGGGGACTGAAGCTTTCTTT.